These 16 T cell receptor beta chains originate from one sample sequenced in a study of OX40 agonist ivuxolimab in advanced cancers. Library preparation employed the immunoSEQ multiplex PCR assay. TCRdb's version of the immuneACCESS table is confined to in-frame rearrangements and falls short of the full clone set. An unresolved V gene accounts for under half of the shortfall where checked; the remainder is of unknown origin. This sample lists 96,000 or so clones; approximately 80% were detected once. The ten largest clones represent about 5.8% of the sample. The source was CD4+ or CD8+ T cells sorted from blood, collected in a trial of the OX40 agonist ivuxolimab. These receptors came from an adult with an advanced solid tumor such as melanoma, head and neck, liver or kidney cancer.

The V call is TRBV9, the J call TRBJ2-7; D is possibly TRBD1 (6 bases). The CDR3 loop spans 14 amino acids. Deletions cut 0 bases from V and 1 base from J, with 8 bases between. The V gene's germline CDR1 is SGDLS and CDR2 YYNGEE. The CDR3 DNA reads TGTGCCAGCAGCGTAGAGGACAGATCCTACGAGCAGTACTTC. Its translation: CASSVEDRSYEQYF.

The chain joins TRBV6-1 to TRBJ1-2; possibly TRBD1 for D (5 bases). The CDR3 is 16 residues long. The V gene lost 4 bases and the J gene lost 1 base, with 16 bases spanning the gap. Germline loops: CDR1 MNHNS, CDR2 SASEGT. CDR3 in DNA: TGTGCCAGCAGTGCTCACGGACGGGACTTTAACTATGGCTACACCTTC. Amino acid sequence: CASSAHGRDFNYGYTF.

The chain recombines TRBV11-3 with TRBJ2-1; D is perhaps TRBD2 (7 bases). The V and J ends lost 5 bases and 6 bases respectively, with 20 bases between them. The CDR3 has 16 amino acids. Germline V CDR1 and CDR2: SGHNT, YENEEA. Here the CDR3 reads CASSHSRGAIRNEQFF. The DNA of the CDR3 is TGTGCCAGCAGCCATAGTCGGGGGGCCATACGCAATGAGCAGTTCTTC.

This rearrangement joins TRBV11-1 to TRBJ2-7, with D perhaps matching TRBD1 (5 bases). The CDR3 has 14 amino acids. Looked up from germline, CDR1 is SGHAT and CDR2 is FQDESV (reference sequence). Trimming left V 1 base short and J 5 bases short, with 12 bases between. CDR3 sequence: CASSLGQGIHEQYF. The CDR3 DNA reads TGTGCCAGCAGCTTAGGCCAGGGAATCCACGAGCAGTACTTC. Together with reference TRBV11-1 and TRBJ2-7, the CDR3 gives the full variable domain: EAEVAQSPRYKITEKSQAVAFWCDPISGHATLYWYRQILGQGPELLVQFQDESVVDDSQLPKDRFSAERLKGVDSTLKIQPAELGDSAMYLCASSLGQGIHEQYFGPGTRLTVT.

As regards this clone: Other DNA variants within this sample encode the same CDR3. The V call is TRBV7-2, the J call TRBJ1-6; no clear D. Germline loops: CDR1 SGHTA, CDR2 FQGNSA. This CDR3 contains 15 residues. Trimming cost V 1 base and J 8 bases, with 12 bases left between them. In nucleotides, the CDR3 is TGTGCCAGCAGCTTAGATAGAGGGTCGGATTCACCCCTCCACTTT. As protein: CASSLDRGSDSPLHF.

The V call is TRBV7-9, the J call TRBJ2-1; maybe TRBD2 (5 bases). CDR1 is SEHNR, CDR2 FQNEAQ, per germline (reference sequence). The CDR3 runs 15 residues. V was trimmed by 0 bases and J by 2 bases, leaving 8 bases between them. CDR3 protein: CASSLAGGPYNEQFF. For the CDR3, the DNA is TGTGCCAGCAGCTTAGCAGGAGGCCCCTACAATGAGCAGTTCTTC.

This clone was counted once. J is TRBJ2-1 and V is TRBV4-1; 11 bases are a match to TRBD2. The trim removed 0 bases at V and 4 bases at J, leaving 14 bases unmatched. Germline CDR1 MGHRA, CDR2 YSYEKL. The CDR3 contains 20 residues. CDR3 in DNA: TGCGCCAGCAGCCAAGAGGATAGCGGGAGGGCCTTTCCCATTTACAATGAGCAGTTCTTC. As protein: CASSQEDSGRAFPIYNEQFF.

This clone appeared once. The V and J genes are TRBV2 and TRBJ2-7; D is possibly TRBD2 (5 bases). Per the germline V gene, CDR1 is SNHLY and CDR2 is FYNNEI. The CDR3 has 12 residues. Trimming removed 8 bases at V and 2 bases at J, with 10 bases between. CDR3 sequence reads: CASLATTYEQYF. DNA of the CDR3: TGTGCCAGCCTCGCGACTACCTACGAGCAGTACTTC.

V is TRBV19 and J is TRBJ2-1; D tentatively reads TRBD1 or TRBD2 (5 bases each). Germline V lookup: CDR1 LNHDA, CDR2 SQIVND (reference sequence). The CDR3 contains 16 residues. Trimming removed 1 base at V and 1 base at J, with 11 bases between. CDR3 DNA sequence: TGTGCCAGTAGTATAGGGGGCCAGCGGTCCTACAATGAGCAGTTCTTC. It yields the protein CASSIGGQRSYNEQFF.

The sample holds a few counts of this clone. Other DNA sequences in the same sample also yield this CDR3. The rearrangement uses TRBV13 and TRBJ2-2; 12 positions match TRBD2. This CDR3 comprises 17 residues. Germline-derived CDR1 and CDR2 are PRHDT and FYEKMQ (reference sequence). V dropped 0 bases and J dropped 1; count of bases not matched to a gene: 0. CDR3 in amino acids: CASSLGLAGGNTGELFF. CDR3 sequence (DNA): TGTGCCAGCAGCTTAGGACTAGCGGGGGGGAACACCGGGGAGCTGTTTTTT.

This clone was counted once. This chain uses TRBV18 with TRBJ2-1, with 8 nucleotides matching TRBD2. V trimming: 5 bases; J trimming: 1 base; junction bases outside the gene matches: 1. The CDR3 has 14 residues. Germline V gene data show CDR1 as KGHSH and CDR2 as LQKENI. The CDR3 region has the DNA TGTGCCAGCTCAAGCGGGAGTTCCTACAATGAGCAGTTCTTC. Protein product: CASSSGSSYNEQFF.

The chain recombines TRBV29-1 with TRBJ1-5; 11 bases map to TRBD1. V trimming: 4 bases; J trimming: 6 bases; junction bases outside the gene matches: 2. The CDR3 runs 13 residues. Germline assignment: CDR1 SQVTM and CDR2 ANQGSEA. The CDR3 loop reads CSVGGQGGQPQHF. CDR3 coding DNA: TGCAGCGTTGGGGGACAGGGGGGTCAGCCCCAGCATTTT.

The V gene is TRBV6-5, the J gene TRBJ2-7, with D unclear. V was pared by 0 bases and J by 0 bases, with 9 bases between. This CDR3 has 15 residues. Germline loops: CDR1 MNHEY, CDR2 SVGAGI. The CDR3 protein is CASSYSPLGSYEQYF. In DNA form, the CDR3 reads TGTGCCAGCAGTTACTCTCCCCTAGGCTCCTACGAGCAGTACTTC.

The rearrangement links TRBV5-6 to TRBJ1-3; no clear D gene. From germline, CDR1 is SGHDT and CDR2 YYEEEE. The ends were cut back, 1 base at V and 2 bases at J, with 10 bases in the middle. This CDR3 contains 15 residues. The CDR3 DNA reads TGTGCCAGCAGCTTGACTGTCTCAGCTGGAAACACCATATATTTT. Translating gives CASSLTVSAGNTIYF.

V is TRBV5-4 and J is TRBJ1-1; 9 positions agree with TRBD1. CDR1 and CDR2 from the germline V gene are SGHNT and YYREEE (reference sequence). There are 14 residues in the CDR3. With 4 bases clipped from V and 4 bases from J, the junction kept 5 bases outside the gene matches. The CDR3 sequence is CASSPDRGSTEAFF. DNA for the CDR3: TGTGCCAGCAGCCCGGACAGGGGATCCACTGAAGCTTTCTTT.

The V call is TRBV7-9, the J call TRBJ2-5; possibly TRBD1 or TRBD2 for D (5 bases each). V lost 3 bases and J lost 3, with 17 bases in between. This CDR3 region has 16 residues. CDR1 SEHNR and CDR2 FQNEAQ come from the germline V gene (reference sequence). The CDR3 region is CASSFIRWDVKETQYF. DNA for the CDR3: TGTGCCAGCAGCTTCATCCGTTGGGACGTCAAAGAGACCCAGTACTTC.